Below, 18 T cell receptor beta chains from the same sample are listed, as sequenced in a study of blood T cell repertoires in COVID-19. This table comes from immunoSEQ multiplex PCR, and its TCRdb copy is limited to in-frame clones, with some not included. The table records a few hundred thousand clones, 80% to 90% of them present only once. The sequenced material came from peripheral blood. All receptors come from a man aged 25 to 40 with active or convalescent COVID-19.

The CDR3 spells CASDRGPNSPLHF. CDR3 nucleotides: TGTGCCAGCGACAGGGGGCCTAATTCACCCCTCCACTTT. The gene calls are TRBV2 and TRBJ1-6, with TRBD1 matching 10 bases. V lost 8 bases, J lost 6 bases, and 1 base stayed unmatched. CDR1 is SNHLY and CDR2 is FYNNEI in the germline V gene. There are 13 residues in the CDR3.

In this sample, this clone turned up once. The chain employs TRBV4-1 and TRBJ2-5, with 8 bases identical to TRBD1. The CDR3 consists of 15 residues. The V and J ends lost 0 bases and 3 bases, in that order; junction bases with no gene match: 3. Germline CDR1 reads MGHRA; CDR2 reads YSYEKL. CDR3 in amino acids: CASSQDPTGEETQYF. CDR3 in DNA: TGCGCCAGCAGCCAAGACCCGACAGGGGAAGAGACCCAGTACTTC.

The chain employs TRBV27 and TRBJ1-4, with D perhaps matching TRBD1 (5 bases). Germline loops: CDR1 MNHEY, CDR2 SMNVEV (reference sequence). CDR3 size: 13 residues. Trimming left V 2 bases short and J 4 bases short, with 5 bases between. In DNA form, the CDR3 reads TGTGCCAGCAGTTTAGACAGTAATGAAAAACTGTTTTTT. Its protein is CASSLDSNEKLFF.

The chain has TRBV6-6 and TRBJ2-7; 9 nucleotides agree with TRBD1. Germline V lookup: CDR1 MNHNY, CDR2 SVGAGI (reference sequence). CDR3 length equals 15 residues. J gave up 3 bases and V 2 bases, and 5 bases lay outside the gene matches. CDR3 sequence reads: CASSYVTGGYYEQYF. The CDR3 nucleotides are TGTGCCAGCAGTTACGTGACAGGGGGATACTACGAGCAGTACTTC.

V is TRBV28 and J is TRBJ1-2, with unresolved D. The CDR3 totals 14 residues. Germline CDR1 reads MDHEN; CDR2 reads SYDVKM. V lost 5 bases to trimming and J lost 8 bases, with 18 bases between them. CDR3 sequence (DNA): TGTGCCAGCAGTCCCGGAGGAGGGATGGGAGGCTACACCTTC. Its protein product is CASSPGGGMGGYTF.

The count of this clone is one. The J gene is TRBJ1-2, the V gene TRBV6-5; D is unresolved. With 3 bases removed from V and 3 bases from J, the gap between germline ends came to 11 bases. CDR1 and CDR2 (germline): MNHEY, SVGAGI. The CDR3 has 14 amino acids. The CDR3 sequence: CASSYLGVDYGYTF. CDR3 DNA: TGTGCCAGCAGTTATCTCGGGGTTGACTATGGCTACACCTTC.

This chain connects TRBV24-1 to TRBJ2-2; 13 positions agree with TRBD2. CDR3 length: 16 residues. CDR1 KGHDR and CDR2 SFDVKD come from the germline V gene. V was pared by 7 bases and J by 6 bases, with 7 bases of the junction left unmatched. The CDR3 DNA is TGTGCCACCAGCGCCACTAGCGGGAGGGTCTCCGGGGAGCTGTTTTTT. Residues: CATSATSGRVSGELFF.

V is TRBV2 and J is TRBJ1-5; D may be TRBD1 (5 bases). Trimming shortened V by 8 bases and J by 2 bases, and 13 bases separated the two germline ends. In germline, CDR1 is SNHLY, CDR2 FYNNEI. The CDR3 contains 14 residues. CDR3 coding DNA: TGTGCCAGCTCGGGGGAGAATGGCAATCAGCCCCAGCATTTT. It specifies CASSGENGNQPQHF.

The J gene is TRBJ2-1, the V gene TRBV7-3, with a possible D match to TRBD2 (5 bases). Trimming removed 5 bases at V and 6 bases at J, with 14 bases between. The CDR3 consists of 14 residues. From germline, CDR1 is SGHTA and CDR2 FQGTGA. The CDR3 nucleotides read TGTGCCAGCAGCCCCTGGGCTAGCAGCAATGAGCAGTTCTTC. Translated, it gives CASSPWASSNEQFF.

This chain uses TRBV28 with TRBJ1-1; possibly TRBD1 for D (6 bases). The CDR3 extends over 15 amino acids. Trimming shortened V by 2 bases and J by 5 bases, and 15 bases separated the two germline ends. The V gene's germline CDR1 is MDHEN and CDR2 SYDVKM. The CDR3 protein is CASSLVHRVATEAFF. DNA for the CDR3: TGTGCCAGCAGTTTAGTACACAGGGTGGCGACTGAAGCTTTCTTT.

This clone was seen a single time. This chain links TRBV29-1 with TRBJ2-7; 7 bases align to TRBD1. The CDR3 sequence is 11 residues long. The germline gives CDR1 SQVTM, CDR2 ANQGSEA. With V trimmed by 7 bases and J by 6 bases, 6 bases remained unmatched. CDR3: CSGETGLEQYF. The CDR3 nucleotides are TGCAGCGGTGAGACAGGGCTCGAGCAGTACTTC.

The gene calls are TRBV5-1 and TRBJ2-6; D is perhaps TRBD2 (5 bases). The length of the CDR3 is 17 residues. Per the germline V gene, CDR1 is SGHRS and CDR2 is YFSETQ. The V and J ends lost 4 bases and 1 base respectively, with 15 bases between them. The CDR3 region is CASSGGFSTSGANVLTF. The CDR3 bases are TGCGCCAGCAGCGGAGGATTTTCAACGTCTGGGGCCAACGTCCTGACTTTC.

This rearrangement joins TRBV28 to TRBJ1-2; D is unclear. Trimming took 6 bases from V and 0 from J, leaving 14 bases between them. Looked up from germline, CDR1 is MDHEN and CDR2 is SYDVKM. The CDR3 is made up of 15 amino acids. CDR3 sequence: CASRTPQEANYGYTF. The DNA for the CDR3 is TGTGCCAGCAGAACCCCCCAGGAGGCTAACTATGGCTACACCTTC.

The chain recombines TRBV7-2 with TRBJ1-1; 7 positions agree with TRBD1. Germline V CDR1 and CDR2: SGHTA, FQGNSA. The CDR3 is made up of 14 amino acids. J gave up 11 bases and V 5 bases, and 14 bases lay outside the gene matches. CDR3 protein: CASSRDRGLSGAFF. For the CDR3, the DNA is TGTGCCAGCAGCAGGGACAGAGGCCTTTCAGGGGCTTTCTTT. Looking up the rest from reference TRBV7-2 and TRBJ1-1 gives the full variable domain: GAGVSQSPSNKVTEKGKDVELRCDPISGHTALYWYRQSLGQGLEFLIYFQGNSAPDKSGLPSDRFSAERTGGSVSTLTIQRTQQEDSAVYLCASSRDRGLSGAFFGQGTRLTVV.

This clone was observed a few times. This chain links TRBV3-1 (or the pseudogene TRBV3-2) with TRBJ2-7; D gene ambiguous. CDR1 and CDR2 from the germline V gene are LGHDT and YNNKEL (reference sequence). V was clipped by 0 bases and J by 5 bases, with 8 bases between them. CDR3 size: 13 residues. CDR3 coding DNA: TGTGCCAGCAGCCAAGATGCTATCGACGAGCAGTACTTC. Translated: CASSQDAIDEQYF.

This chain links TRBV6-1 with TRBJ1-1; a possible D gene is TRBD1 (5 bases). V was trimmed by 3 bases and J by 4 bases, leaving 15 bases between them. Looked up from germline, CDR1 is MNHNS and CDR2 is SASEGT. CDR3 length equals 15 residues. CDR3 in amino acids: CASSDRRVGATEAFF. CDR3 DNA: TGTGCCAGCAGTGATAGGAGGGTTGGGGCCACTGAAGCTTTCTTT.

The chain combines TRBV19 with TRBJ2-7; TRBD1 aligns across 9 bases. Per germline, CDR1 LNHDA and CDR2 SQIVND (reference sequence). V lost 6 bases, J lost 7 bases, and 7 bases stayed unmatched. The CDR3 extends over 13 amino acids. The CDR3 sequence is CASSRDRAGEQYF. The CDR3 DNA follows: TGTGCCAGTAGCCGGGACAGGGCGGGAGAGCAGTACTTC.

This chain joins TRBV11-2 and TRBJ2-5; 9 bases are a match to TRBD2. Per the germline V gene, CDR1 is SGHAT and CDR2 is FQNNGV. J lost 5 bases, V lost 1 base, and 14 bases had no gene match. CDR3 length equals 18 residues. CDR3 amino acids: CASSLGRGRGQSLETQYF. As DNA, the CDR3 is TGTGCCAGCAGCTTAGGCCGCGGGAGGGGGCAGTCCTTGGAGACCCAGTACTTC.